One sample yielded the 23 T cell receptor beta chains listed below, sequenced in a study of blood T cells in healthy people across ages. A second 7 to 11 cycle PCR used barcoded and J-beta primers. Each CDR3 protein gets one entry after TCRdb re-called the 5' RACE reads with MiXCR. The sample has approximately 800,000 distinct CDR3 sequences, just under 25% seen once. The data also belong to a second study, concerning T cells of mothers and their children.

What was sequenced was blood. These receptor sequences come from a boy aged 5-17 years in good health.

This clonotype was counted between two and nine times. The chain joins TRBV7-9 to TRBJ2-2; D remains unclear. Germline CDR1 is SEHNR and CDR2 is FQNEAQ (reference sequence). The CDR3 contains 13 residues. The germline V and J ends were trimmed by 3 bases and 5 bases, with 7 bases remaining between them. CDR3 sequence: CASSLTATGELFF. DNA for the CDR3: TGTGCCAGCAGCTTGACGGCAACCGGGGAGCTGTTTTTT.

This clonotype was seen more than once but under ten times. The chain combines TRBV20-1 with TRBJ2-3, with TRBD2 as a possible D gene (7 bases). The V gene lost 6 bases and the J gene lost 2 bases, with 15 bases spanning the gap. Looked up from germline, CDR1 is DFQATT and CDR2 is SNEGSKA (reference sequence). The CDR3 is 14 amino acids. For the CDR3, the DNA is TGCAGTGCGAGGTCGGGGGGCTTCACAGATACGCAGTATTTT. It encodes CSARSGGFTDTQYF.

V is TRBV7-9 and J is TRBJ2-5; D call uncertain. The DNA end lines up better with TRBJ2-7; the J call may be wrong. Per germline, CDR1 SEHNR and CDR2 FQNEAQ (reference sequence). CDR3 size: 16 residues. For the CDR3, the DNA is TGTGCCAGCAGCGTAAGTGGCGCAGGCCGCACCTACGAGCAGTACTTC. Translation: CASSVSGAGRTYEQYF.

As for this clonotype: This may arise from a read error, as a much more abundant clone is one base away. The rearrangement uses TRBV29-1 and TRBJ2-1; D is ambiguous. Germline CDR1 SQVTM, CDR2 ANQGSEA. Between the trimmed V and J ends, which lost 2 bases and 2 bases, there was a span of 1 base. CDR3 length: 11 amino acids. Here the CDR3 DNA reads TGCAGCGTTGAAACCTACAATGAGCAGTTCTTC. It yields the protein CSVETYNEQFF.

V is TRBV20-1 and J is TRBJ2-7, with TRBD2 identical over 9 bases. Per germline, CDR1 DFQATT and CDR2 SNEGSKA (reference sequence). The CDR3 length is 14 residues. V lost 5 bases, J lost 5 bases, and 10 bases stayed unmatched. The CDR3 DNA reads TGCAGTGCTCAACCGGGACTAGCAAGGAACGAGCAGTACTTC. This encodes CSAQPGLARNEQYF.

The rearrangement links TRBV29-1 to TRBJ2-7, with D possibly being TRBD1 or TRBD2 (6 bases each). This CDR3 region has 12 residues. The germline V and J ends were trimmed by 6 bases and 7 bases, with 16 bases remaining between them. In germline, CDR1 is SQVTM, CDR2 ANQGSEA. CDR3 protein: CSVVEKGGEQYF. The CDR3 DNA follows: TGCAGCGTCGTGGAGAAGGGGGGAGAGCAGTACTTC.

This clonotype occurred a few times. V gene TRBV28 combines with J gene TRBJ2-3; 8 nucleotides align to TRBD2. In germline, CDR1 is MDHEN, CDR2 SYDVKM. After removal of 6 bases from V and 6 bases from J, the junction contained 11 bases not matched to a gene. The CDR3 is 15 amino acids. The CDR3 sequence: CASSPIAGPGDTQYF. The CDR3 DNA follows: TGTGCCAGCAGCCCCATAGCGGGGCCGGGGGATACGCAGTATTTT.

A few counts support this clonotype. The rearrangement joins TRBV28 to TRBJ2-5; 7 nucleotides line up with TRBD1. The germline gives CDR1 MDHEN, CDR2 SYDVKM. CDR3 length: 14 amino acids. The V gene end was trimmed by 6 bases and the J gene end by 12 bases; junction bases not matched to a gene: 16. CDR3 nucleotide sequence: TGTGCCAGCAGAACCGGGACAGCCCCTATGTCGGAGTACTTC. It translates to CASRTGTAPMSEYF.

This clonotype turned up a few times. The rearrangement links TRBV15 to TRBJ1-3; D ambiguous. The CDR3 is 14 residues long. Germline V gives CDR1 LNHNV, CDR2 YYDKDF (reference sequence). V lost 1 base, J lost 0 bases, and 4 bases lay in between. CDR3 in amino acids: CATSRGFSGNTIYF. In nucleotides, the CDR3 is TGTGCCACCAGCAGAGGATTCTCTGGAAACACCATATATTTT.

V and J are TRBV7-3 and TRBJ1-6; D not certain. Germline CDR1 reads SGHTA; CDR2 reads FQGTGA. V was cut by 2 bases and J by 8 bases, with 16 bases left in between. CDR3 size: 16 residues. This CDR3 reads CASSLEVKGRDSPLHF. As DNA, the CDR3 is TGTGCCAGCAGCTTAGAGGTGAAGGGAAGGGATTCACCCCTCCACTTT.

The chain employs TRBV20-1 and TRBJ2-4; D is unclear. CDR3 size: 16 residues. V gave up 0 bases and J gave up 0 bases, with 12 bases separating them. Germline CDR1 and CDR2: DFQATT and SNEGSKA (reference sequence). The CDR3 sequence is CSARDPQVSAKNIQYF. In DNA form, the CDR3 reads TGCAGTGCTAGAGACCCCCAGGTCTCAGCCAAAAACATTCAGTACTTC.

This clonotype occurred a few times. This chain connects TRBV9 to TRBJ2-6, with no clear D. Trimming shortened V by 4 bases and J by 3 bases, and 8 bases separated the two germline ends. Per the germline V gene, CDR1 is SGDLS and CDR2 is YYNGEE. The CDR3 has 14 residues. This chain's CDR3 is CASSLADGANVLTF. In nucleotides, the CDR3 is TGTGCCAGCAGCCTCGCCGATGGGGCCAACGTCCTGACTTTC.

A few counts support this clonotype. The J gene is TRBJ2-7, the V gene TRBV25-1; D might be TRBD1 (6 bases). CDR3 length: 12 amino acids. V was trimmed by 1 base and J by 6 bases, leaving 7 bases between them. CDR1 is MGHDK and CDR2 is SYGVNS in the germline V gene. The CDR3 sequence: CASSELGAEQYF. The CDR3 nucleotides are TGTGCCAGCAGTGAATTGGGGGCCGAGCAGTACTTC.

This clonotype has more than one count but fewer than ten. The chain has TRBV6-1 and TRBJ2-7, with a possible D match to TRBD2 (6 bases). V lost 6 bases and J lost 3, with 15 bases in between. This CDR3 comprises 14 residues. Germline lookup yields CDR1 MNHNS and CDR2 SASEGT. The CDR3 DNA is TGTGCCAGCAGAGACCCGGGACTGAGCTACGAGCAGTACTTC. As protein: CASRDPGLSYEQYF.

This clonotype was detected a few times. Likely a read error: the CDR3 ends without its conserved phenylalanine or tryptophan. Because the CDR3's place on the DNA is in doubt, the DNA is left out and the CDR3 is given as listed by TCRdb. The chain recombines TRBV21-1 with TRBJ2-4; the D call of TRBD1 is as the table states it, not checked on the DNA. TRBV21-1 is termed a pseudogene. The CDR3 region is 11 residues in length, termini included. The chain's CDR3 is CASSKYDRLGV.

The chain joins TRBV29-1 to TRBJ2-1; tentative D call: TRBD2 (6 bases). The J call is in doubt because the DNA end fits TRBJ2-5 better. The CDR3 extends over 13 amino acids. CDR1 and CDR2 (germline): SQVTM, ANQGSEA. CDR3 loop: CSAHRDSLETQYF. As DNA, the CDR3 is TGCAGCGCACACCGGGACTCTCTGGAGACCCAGTACTTC.

This chain links TRBV7-9 with TRBJ2-1, with TRBD1 matching over 11 bases. Germline CDR1 and CDR2: SEHNR and FQNEAQ (reference sequence). V shed 5 bases, J shed 7 bases, and the junction held 7 bases outside the gene matches. This CDR3 has 15 residues. CDR3 nucleotides: TGTGCCAGCAGCACCGGACAGGGGGCTTGGAATGAGCAGTTCTTC. The encoded protein is CASSTGQGAWNEQFF.

This chain's CDR3 is CAWGTDYNSPLHF. CDR3 sequence (DNA): TGTGCCTGGGGGACAGATTATAATTCACCCCTCCACTTT. The gene calls are TRBV30 and TRBJ1-6, with 7 bases that match TRBD1. The ends lost 5 bases at V and 4 bases at J; junction bases unmatched: 2. In germline, CDR1 is GTSNPN, CDR2 SVGIG (reference sequence). The CDR3 sequence is 13 residues long.

In this sample, this clonotype turned up a few times. The chain combines TRBV28 with TRBJ2-5; D gene uncertain. The DNA matches TRBJ2-7 better at its end, which makes the J call doubtful. Germline V gene lookup returns CDR1 MDHEN and CDR2 SYDVKM. The CDR3 length is 15 residues. The CDR3 DNA reads TGTGCCAGCAGTTTAAGAAATTGGGGATCCTACGAGCAGTACTTC. Its protein is CASSLRNWGSYEQYF.

This chain joins TRBV20-1 and TRBJ1-3, with D hard to call. The germline V gene encodes CDR1 DFQATT and CDR2 SNEGSKA (reference sequence). The CDR3 has 13 residues. V was clipped by 4 bases and J by 6 bases, with 13 bases between them. The CDR3, as DNA: TGCAGTGCTAAAGACACTCACCCAAACACCATATATTTT. It translates to CSAKDTHPNTIYF.

This clonotype has only one observation. The chain links TRBV9 to TRBJ1-2; a weak D match, TRBD1 (5 bases). Germline-derived CDR1 and CDR2 are SGDLS and YYNGEE. The CDR3 is 16 amino acids. V shed 0 bases and J shed 8 bases, with 20 bases lying between them. Written as DNA, the CDR3 is TGTGCCAGCAGCGTAGGGACACTCCGGCCCCAGTCGGGCTACACCTTC. Translating it yields CASSVGTLRPQSGYTF. Full variable domain (outside the CDR3, taken from reference TRBV9 and TRBJ1-2): DSGVTQTPKHLITATGQRVTLRCSPRSGDLSVYWYQQSLDQGLQFLIQYYNGEERAKGNILERFSAQQFPDLHSELNLSSLELGDSALYFCASSVGTLRPQSGYTFGSGTRLTVV.

The chain combines TRBV7-8 with TRBJ1-5; D remains ambiguous. Germline V gene lookup returns CDR1 SGHVS and CDR2 FQNEAQ. V lost 5 bases, J lost 1 base, and 15 bases lay in between. The CDR3 length is 16 residues. DNA of the CDR3: TGTGCCAGCAGCCGGGGTACCTCCGTGAGCAATCAGCCCCAGCATTTT. Its protein is CASSRGTSVSNQPQHF.

The chain employs TRBV20-1 and TRBJ2-7; D call uncertain. V was clipped by 3 bases and J by 4 bases, with 16 bases between them. CDR1 DFQATT and CDR2 SNEGSKA come from the germline V gene (reference sequence). The CDR3 sequence is 14 residues long. CDR3 in DNA: TGCAGTGCTAGTGGAGTCTTAACGGATTACGAGCAGTACTTC. It is translated as CSASGVLTDYEQYF.